A single sample gave rise to the 27 T cell receptor beta chains below, sequenced in a study of shared clonotypes between healthy human individuals. Assay used: immunoSEQ multiplex PCR; TCRdb lists only in-frame clones, some missing. The sample has about 2.5 million clones, 92% seen once. Sequencing was performed on naive CD4+ T cells from PBMCs. Subset: CD45RA+ positively selected. Receptors were obtained from a man in his late teens or twenties in good health. Some clones in this sample may be carry-over from other donors' samples.

V gene TRBV6-5 combines with J gene TRBJ1-1, with a weak D call TRBD1 (5 bases). There are 15 residues in the CDR3. Trimming shortened V by 1 base and J by 4 bases, and 13 bases separated the two germline ends. Germline values: CDR1 MNHEY, CDR2 SVGAGI. CDR3 coding DNA: TGTGCCAGCAGTTACTTACCCGTGGGGGGCACTGAAGCTTTCTTT. It translates to CASSYLPVGGTEAFF.

The chain recombines TRBV18 with TRBJ2-1, with 11 bases fitting TRBD2. The CDR3 consists of 20 residues. V gave up 1 base and J gave up 12 bases; unmatched junction bases: 23. Germline V gene data show CDR1 as KGHSH and CDR2 as LQKENI. This CDR3 is CASSPLSRLAGRSVQLLQFF. The CDR3 nucleotides read TGTGCCAGCTCACCACTTTCGCGACTAGCGGGAAGATCCGTCCAGTTGCTGCAGTTCTTC.

The chain joins TRBV28 to TRBJ2-7; 10 bases fit TRBD2. V dropped 8 bases and J dropped 6; count of bases not matched to a gene: 7. Germline V gene lookup returns CDR1 MDHEN and CDR2 SYDVKM. This CDR3 has 13 residues. CDR3: CASLRLAGAEQYF. CDR3 sequence (DNA): TGTGCCAGCCTCAGGCTAGCGGGAGCCGAGCAGTACTTC.

Regarding this clone: The identical CDR3 is also encoded by other nucleotide sequences in the sample. The chain carries TRBV5-1 and TRBJ1-4; no reliable D call. The CDR3 has 13 amino acids. V was pared by 0 bases and J by 4 bases, with 4 bases between. Germline V CDR1 and CDR2: SGHRS, YFSETQ. In DNA, the CDR3 is TGCGCCAGCAGCTTGGCTGTTAATGAAAAACTGTTTTTT. Its translation is CASSLAVNEKLFF. The full variable domain, rest sourced from reference TRBV5-1 and TRBJ1-4, is KAGVTQTPRYLIKTRGQQVTLSCSPISGHRSVSWYQQTPGQGLQFLFEYFSETQRNKGNFPGRFSGRQFSNSRSEMNVSTLELGDSALYLCASSLAVNEKLFFGSGTQLSVL.

The chain has TRBV2 and TRBJ1-1; TRBD1 aligns across 8 bases. The CDR3 length is 15 residues. J was trimmed by 1 base and V by 6 bases; bases with no gene match: 7. From germline, CDR1 is SNHLY and CDR2 FYNNEI. CDR3: CASSRQGTENTEAFF. The CDR3 DNA follows: TGTGCCAGCAGCAGACAGGGGACGGAGAACACTGAAGCTTTCTTT.

Written as DNA, the CDR3 is TGCGCCAGCAGCTTGTCTACAGGGTGGGAGCTGTTTTTT. Amino acid sequence: CASSLSTGWELFF. V is TRBV5-1 and J is TRBJ1-4; TRBD1 might be the D (6 bases). Near its end, the DNA agrees better with TRBJ2-2, so the J call may be wrong. Germline lookup yields CDR1 SGHRS and CDR2 YFSETQ. The CDR3 length is 13 residues.

This chain's CDR3 is CASSDGAAPFYGYTF. Here the CDR3 DNA reads TGTGCCAGCAGTGACGGGGCCGCGCCCTTCTATGGCTACACCTTC. The chain joins TRBV6-4 to TRBJ1-2; the D gene is possibly TRBD1 (5 bases). V lost 2 bases to trimming and J lost 4 bases, with 14 bases between them. Germline values: CDR1 MRHNA, CDR2 SNTAGT. The CDR3 covers 15 residues.

This CDR3 reads CASNYFTSGSIDEQFF. The CDR3 region has the DNA TGTGCCAGCAATTATTTCACTAGCGGGAGTATAGATGAGCAGTTCTTC. This sequence joins TRBV2 and TRBJ2-1; the match to TRBD2 covers 11 bases. Trimming at V came to 7 bases and at J to 8 bases, leaving 13 bases not matched to a gene. Per germline, CDR1 SNHLY and CDR2 FYNNEI. There are 16 residues in the CDR3.

The genes are TRBV27 and TRBJ1-1; 8 positions match TRBD1. The CDR3 runs to 16 residues. CDR1 and CDR2 (germline): MNHEY, SMNVEV (reference sequence). The J segment lost 4 bases and the V segment lost 2 bases, leaving 9 bases of the junction unmatched. In DNA, the CDR3 is TGTGCCAGCAGTTTAGGGTTATGGCAGGGGGCCACTGAAGCTTTCTTT. The encoded protein is CASSLGLWQGATEAFF.

The V and J genes are TRBV28 and TRBJ1-3, with a weak D call TRBD1 (6 bases). Germline assignment: CDR1 MDHEN and CDR2 SYDVKM. CDR3 length: 14 amino acids. The V end lost 3 bases, the J end lost 4 bases, and 10 bases lay between the germline ends. CDR3 bases: TGTGCCAGCAGTTTCGGGGGCACGGGAAACACCATATATTTT. The encoded protein is CASSFGGTGNTIYF.

V usage is TRBV5-4 and J usage is TRBJ2-2; 9 positions match TRBD2. Trimming removed 4 bases from V and 0 bases from J; junction bases left unmatched: 1. The CDR3 runs to 15 residues. Germline CDR1 SGHNT, CDR2 YYREEE (reference sequence). The CDR3 protein is CASSLAGPNTGELFF. Written as DNA, the CDR3 is TGTGCCAGCAGCCTAGCGGGACCGAACACCGGGGAGCTGTTTTTT. Complete variable domain (other parts from reference TRBV5-4 and TRBJ2-2): ETGVTQSPTHLIKTRGQQVTLRCSSQSGHNTVSWYQQALGQGPQFIFQYYREEENGRGNFPPRFSGLQFPNYSSELNVNALELDDSALYLCASSLAGPNTGELFFGEGSRLTVL.

The CDR3 nucleotides are TGCGCCAGCAGACAACCCGGCTCTTCCTACGAGCAGTACTTC. Translated: CASRQPGSSYEQYF. The rearrangement joins TRBV5-1 to TRBJ2-7; D gene uncertain. CDR3 length equals 14 residues. V was clipped by 5 bases and J by 1 base, with 13 bases between them. Germline CDR1 is SGHRS and CDR2 is YFSETQ.

The chain couples TRBV28 to TRBJ2-2; no reliable D call. Germline V lookup: CDR1 MDHEN, CDR2 SYDVKM. The V gene lost 10 bases and the J gene lost 4 bases, with 7 bases spanning the gap. The CDR3 has 11 amino acids. The CDR3, as DNA: TGTGCCATTTCGGGCACCGGGGAGCTGTTTTTT. It codes for CAISGTGELFF. The whole variable domain, remainder taken from reference TRBV28 and TRBJ2-2, is DVKVTQSSRYLVKRTGEKVFLECVQDMDHENMFWYRQDPGLGLRLIYFSYDVKMKEKGDIPEGYSVSREKKERFSLILESASTNQTSMYLCAISGTGELFFGEGSRLTVL.

The chain couples TRBV4-2 to TRBJ2-7; TRBD2 matches at 9 bases. J lost 0 bases, V lost 4 bases, and 4 bases had no gene match. CDR1 and CDR2 (germline): LGHNA, YNFKEQ. This CDR3 has 15 residues. As DNA, the CDR3 is TGTGCCAGCAGCCCCGCGGGGGGGAGCTCCTACGAGCAGTACTTC. Its protein is CASSPAGGSSYEQYF.

V is TRBV19 and J is TRBJ2-2; 9 bases map to TRBD1. Germline assignment: CDR1 LNHDA and CDR2 SQIVND (reference sequence). Losses at the gene ends were 10 bases for V and 3 bases for J; bases not matched to a gene: 9. The CDR3 has 15 residues. Here the CDR3 reads CATSDRGGYTGELFF. The CDR3 bases are TGTGCCACCTCGGACAGGGGAGGGTACACCGGGGAGCTGTTTTTT.

This chain connects TRBV28 to TRBJ1-2, with D unresolved. This CDR3 has 14 residues. The V and J ends lost 2 bases and 1 base respectively, with 8 bases between them. Per germline, CDR1 MDHEN and CDR2 SYDVKM. This CDR3 reads CASSLRLINYGYTF. The CDR3 region has the DNA TGTGCCAGCAGTTTAAGACTGATTAACTATGGCTACACCTTC.

V usage is TRBV4-1 and J usage is TRBJ1-2, with TRBD1 matching 9 bases. CDR3 size: 17 residues. Germline V gene data show CDR1 as MGHRA and CDR2 as YSYEKL. V was pared by 4 bases and J by 1 base, with 10 bases of the junction left unmatched. The CDR3 spells CASSPTLQGALNYGYTF. CDR3 DNA: TGCGCCAGCAGCCCAACTCTACAGGGGGCGCTTAACTATGGCTACACCTTC.

The chain is built from TRBV30 and TRBJ1-4; D remains ambiguous. This CDR3 is built from 13 residues. The germline V gene has CDR1 GTSNPN and CDR2 SVGIG (reference sequence). V was cut by 0 bases and J by 7 bases, with 9 bases left in between. The CDR3 spells CAWSVGLVEKLFF. CDR3 DNA: TGTGCCTGGAGTGTAGGTCTGGTTGAAAAACTGTTTTTT.

This clone was recorded only once. For the CDR3, the DNA is TGTGCCAGCAGTTTATTCGCCAGGATGAACACTGAAGCTTTCTTT. This sequence encodes CASSLFARMNTEAFF. V usage is TRBV27 and J usage is TRBJ1-1; no clear D gene. This CDR3 contains 15 residues. The germline V and J ends were trimmed by 1 base and 0 bases, with 9 bases remaining between them. CDR1 MNHEY and CDR2 SMNVEV come from the germline V gene (reference sequence).

V and J are TRBV27 and TRBJ2-7; tentatively, D is TRBD1 (5 bases). The CDR3 consists of 14 residues. The V end was cut by 2 bases, the J end by 2 bases, with 10 bases between. Germline V gives CDR1 MNHEY, CDR2 SMNVEV (reference sequence). The CDR3 nucleotides are TGTGCCAGCAGTTTAGACGCGGACACCTACGAGCAGTACTTC. As protein: CASSLDADTYEQYF.

This clone was seen a single time. This chain links TRBV7-2 with TRBJ1-5; D uncertain. The germline gives CDR1 SGHTA, CDR2 FQGNSA. The CDR3 loop spans 16 amino acids. V lost 0 bases and J 1 base, leaving 10 bases between the germline ends. CDR3 in amino acids: CASSLASTRSNQPQHF. DNA of the CDR3: TGTGCCAGCAGCTTAGCATCAACAAGAAGCAATCAGCCCCAGCATTTT.

This clone is a singleton in its sample. The CDR3, as DNA: TGTGCCAGCAGCGGTGCGGGAGGGCCCTCCTACAATGAGCAGTTCTTC. This gives the protein CASSGAGGPSYNEQFF. The chain uses TRBV9 and TRBJ2-1; TRBD2 agrees at 9 bases. Germline lookup yields CDR1 SGDLS and CDR2 YYNGEE. There are 16 residues in the CDR3. V shed 3 bases and J 0 bases; nucleotides not matched to a gene: 4.

This chain connects TRBV7-2 to TRBJ2-3; 8 positions agree with TRBD1. Germline CDR1 reads SGHTA; CDR2 reads FQGNSA. V trimming: 6 bases; J trimming: 4 bases; junction bases outside the gene matches: 3. The CDR3 totals 13 residues. The CDR3 DNA reads as TGTGCCAGCAGTAGACAGGGGTCAGATACGCAGTATTTT. As protein: CASSRQGSDTQYF.

The chain recombines TRBV18 with TRBJ2-3, with 8 bases identical to TRBD2. The CDR3 extends over 15 amino acids. J was trimmed by 1 base and V by 3 bases; bases with no gene match: 3. The germline V gene has CDR1 KGHSH and CDR2 LQKENI. CDR3 nucleotides: TGTGCCAGCTCACCGATGACTAGCGGCACAGATACGCAGTATTTT. Encoded protein: CASSPMTSGTDTQYF. The full variable domain, with the rest looked up from reference TRBV18 and TRBJ2-3, is NAGVMQNPRHLVRRRGQEARLRCSPMKGHSHVYWYRQLPEEGLKFMVYLQKENIIDESGMPKERFSAEFPKEGPSILRIQQVVRGDSAAYFCASSPMTSGTDTQYFGPGTRLTVL.

The count of this clone is one. This chain joins TRBV6-1 and TRBJ2-1; TRBD2 aligns across 7 bases. Germline V gene lookup returns CDR1 MNHNS and CDR2 SASEGT. The CDR3 spans 16 residues. Trimming cost V 4 bases and J 2 bases; bases outside gene matches: 8. CDR3 loop: CASSGGAGATYNEQFF. The CDR3 DNA reads as TGTGCCAGCAGTGGCGGCGCGGGAGCGACCTACAATGAGCAGTTCTTC.

This rearrangement joins TRBV7-2 to TRBJ2-7; D possibly matches TRBD1 or TRBD2 (5 bases each). The length of the CDR3 is 15 residues. V lost 3 bases, J lost 0 bases, and 12 bases lay in between. The germline CDR1 and CDR2 sequences are SGHTA and FQGNSA. The CDR3: CASSFGPGTSYEQYF. Here the CDR3 DNA reads TGTGCCAGCAGCTTCGGCCCCGGGACCTCCTACGAGCAGTACTTC.

The gene calls are TRBV29-1 and TRBJ2-5, with 14 bases aligning to TRBD2. CDR1 and CDR2 from the germline V gene are SQVTM and ANQGSEA. CDR3 length: 21 amino acids. V was clipped by 0 bases and J by 5 bases; unmatched bases: 20. CDR3 bases: TGCAGCGTTGAAGATCTACAGGGACTAGCGGGAGCAACCTACCACCTCGAGACCCAGTACTTC. It is translated as CSVEDLQGLAGATYHLETQYF.